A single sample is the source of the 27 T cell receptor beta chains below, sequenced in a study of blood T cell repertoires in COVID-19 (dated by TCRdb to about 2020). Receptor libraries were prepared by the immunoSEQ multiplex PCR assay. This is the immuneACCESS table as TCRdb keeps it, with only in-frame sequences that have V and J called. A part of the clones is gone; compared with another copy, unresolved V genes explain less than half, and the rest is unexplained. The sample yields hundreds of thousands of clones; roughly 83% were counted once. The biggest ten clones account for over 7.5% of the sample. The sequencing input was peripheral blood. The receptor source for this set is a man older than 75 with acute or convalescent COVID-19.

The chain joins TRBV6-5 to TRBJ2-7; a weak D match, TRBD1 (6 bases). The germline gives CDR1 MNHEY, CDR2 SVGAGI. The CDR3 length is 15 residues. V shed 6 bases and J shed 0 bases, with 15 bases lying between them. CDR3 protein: CASRRRTAASYEQYF. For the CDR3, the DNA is TGTGCCAGCAGACGGCGGACAGCCGCCTCCTACGAGCAGTACTTC.

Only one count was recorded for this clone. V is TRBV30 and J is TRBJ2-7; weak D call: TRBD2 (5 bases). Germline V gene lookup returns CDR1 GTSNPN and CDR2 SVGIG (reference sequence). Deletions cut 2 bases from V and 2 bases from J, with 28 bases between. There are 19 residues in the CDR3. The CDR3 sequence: CAWSPLRTGIGKGPYEQYF. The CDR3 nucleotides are TGTGCCTGGAGTCCCCTACGGACGGGGATTGGGAAAGGGCCCTACGAGCAGTACTTC.

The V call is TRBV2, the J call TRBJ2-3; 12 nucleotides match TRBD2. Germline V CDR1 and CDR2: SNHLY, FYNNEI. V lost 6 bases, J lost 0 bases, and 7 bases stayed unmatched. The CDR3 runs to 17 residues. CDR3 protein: CASSTGLAGYSTDTQYF. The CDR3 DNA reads TGTGCCAGCAGCACAGGACTAGCGGGGTATAGCACAGATACGCAGTATTTT.

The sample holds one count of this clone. CDR3 region: CASSQGGLGNQPQHF. CDR3 bases: TGTGCCAGCAGCCAAGGGGGCTTAGGCAATCAGCCCCAGCATTTT. The chain joins TRBV6-6 to TRBJ1-5; 7 nucleotides match TRBD1. Germline CDR1 reads MNHNY; CDR2 reads SVGAGI (reference sequence). The CDR3 length is 15 residues. The V and J ends lost 6 bases and 2 bases, in that order; junction bases with no gene match: 7.

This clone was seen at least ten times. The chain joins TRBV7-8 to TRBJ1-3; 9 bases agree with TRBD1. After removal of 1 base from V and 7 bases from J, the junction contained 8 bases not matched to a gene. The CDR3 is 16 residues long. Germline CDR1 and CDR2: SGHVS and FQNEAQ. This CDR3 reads CASSLGYRGRRNTIYF. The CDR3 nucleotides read TGTGCCAGCAGCTTAGGCTACAGGGGGCGGAGGAACACCATATATTTT.

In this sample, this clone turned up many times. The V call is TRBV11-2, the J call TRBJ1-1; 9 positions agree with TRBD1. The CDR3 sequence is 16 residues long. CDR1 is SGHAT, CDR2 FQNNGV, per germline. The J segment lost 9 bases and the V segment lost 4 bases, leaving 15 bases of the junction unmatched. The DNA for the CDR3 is TGTGCCAGCAGCTCAATCGCCGGGACAGGGAGCTCAAAAGCTTTCTTT. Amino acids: CASSSIAGTGSSKAFF.

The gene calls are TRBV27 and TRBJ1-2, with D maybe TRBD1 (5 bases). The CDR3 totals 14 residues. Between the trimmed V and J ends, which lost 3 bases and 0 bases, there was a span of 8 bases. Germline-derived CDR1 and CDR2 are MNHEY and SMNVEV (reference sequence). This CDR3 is CASSFDRPNYGYTF. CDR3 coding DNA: TGTGCCAGCAGTTTTGACAGACCTAACTATGGCTACACCTTC.

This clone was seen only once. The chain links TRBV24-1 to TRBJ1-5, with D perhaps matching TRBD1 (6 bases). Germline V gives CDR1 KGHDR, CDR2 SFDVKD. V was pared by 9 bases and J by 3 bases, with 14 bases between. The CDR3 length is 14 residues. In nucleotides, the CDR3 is TGTGCCACCTCGACAGGTTTACCCAATCAGCCCCAGCATTTT. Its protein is CATSTGLPNQPQHF.

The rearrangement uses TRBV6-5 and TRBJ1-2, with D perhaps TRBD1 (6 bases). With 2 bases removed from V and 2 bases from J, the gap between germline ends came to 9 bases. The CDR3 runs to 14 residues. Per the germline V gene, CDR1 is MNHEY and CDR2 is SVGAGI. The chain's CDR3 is CASSYGQWNYGYTF. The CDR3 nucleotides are TGTGCCAGCAGTTACGGACAGTGGAACTATGGCTACACCTTC.

The CDR3, as DNA: TGTGCCAGTACAGGGAGGGGCCGTTCCAACTACAATGAGCAGTTCTTC. Its translation: CASTGRGRSNYNEQFF. The V call is TRBV19, the J call TRBJ2-1; 7 bases fit TRBD2. Germline V gene data show CDR1 as LNHDA and CDR2 as SQIVND (reference sequence). After removal of 7 bases from V and 3 bases from J, the junction contained 12 bases not matched to a gene. This CDR3 has 16 residues. The entire variable domain, with the rest obtained from reference TRBV19 and TRBJ2-1, is as follows: DGGITQSPKYLFRKEGQNVTLSCEQNLNHDAMYWYRQDPGQGLRLIYYSQIVNDFQKGDIAEGYSVSREKKESFPLTVTSAQKNPTAFYLCASTGRGRSNYNEQFFGPGTRLTVL.

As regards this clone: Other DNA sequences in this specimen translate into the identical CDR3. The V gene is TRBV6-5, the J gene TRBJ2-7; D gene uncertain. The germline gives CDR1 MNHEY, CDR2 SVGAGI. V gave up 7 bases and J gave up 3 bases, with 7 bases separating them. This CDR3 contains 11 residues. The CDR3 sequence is CASTGGYEQYF. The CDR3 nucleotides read TGTGCCAGCACCGGTGGCTACGAGCAGTACTTC.

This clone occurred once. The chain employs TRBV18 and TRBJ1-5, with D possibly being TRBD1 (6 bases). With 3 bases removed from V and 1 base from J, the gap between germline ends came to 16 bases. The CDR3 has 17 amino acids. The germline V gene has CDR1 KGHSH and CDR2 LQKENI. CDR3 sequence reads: CASSPEQGRGSNQPQHF. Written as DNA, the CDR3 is TGTGCCAGCTCACCCGAGCAGGGGCGTGGGAGCAATCAGCCCCAGCATTTT.

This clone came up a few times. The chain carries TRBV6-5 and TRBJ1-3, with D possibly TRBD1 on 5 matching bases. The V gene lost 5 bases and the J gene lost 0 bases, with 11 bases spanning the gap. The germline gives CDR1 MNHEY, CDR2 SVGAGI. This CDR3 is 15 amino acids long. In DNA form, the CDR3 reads TGTGCCAGCAGTAGACAGTCTTTCTCTGGAAACACCATATATTTT. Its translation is CASSRQSFSGNTIYF.

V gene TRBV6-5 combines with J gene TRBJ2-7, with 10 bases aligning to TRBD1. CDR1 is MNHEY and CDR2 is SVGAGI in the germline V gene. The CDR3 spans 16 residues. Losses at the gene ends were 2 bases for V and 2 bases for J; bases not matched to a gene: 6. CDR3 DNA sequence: TGTGCCAGCAGTTACACCCTGGACAGGGGGACCTACGAGCAGTACTTC. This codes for CASSYTLDRGTYEQYF.

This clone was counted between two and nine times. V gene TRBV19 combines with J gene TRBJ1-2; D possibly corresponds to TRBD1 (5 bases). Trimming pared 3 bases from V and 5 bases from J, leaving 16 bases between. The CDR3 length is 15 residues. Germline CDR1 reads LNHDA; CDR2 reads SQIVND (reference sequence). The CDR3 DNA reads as TGTGCCAGTAGTATCGGTCAATTAAGGGGATATGGCTACACCTTC. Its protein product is CASSIGQLRGYGYTF.

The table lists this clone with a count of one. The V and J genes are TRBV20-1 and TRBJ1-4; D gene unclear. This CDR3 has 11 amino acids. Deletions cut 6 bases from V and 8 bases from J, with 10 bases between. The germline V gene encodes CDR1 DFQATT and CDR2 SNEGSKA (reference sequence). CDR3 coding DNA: TGCAGTGCGGGCCTGGAAGAAAAACTGTTTTTT. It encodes CSAGLEEKLFF.

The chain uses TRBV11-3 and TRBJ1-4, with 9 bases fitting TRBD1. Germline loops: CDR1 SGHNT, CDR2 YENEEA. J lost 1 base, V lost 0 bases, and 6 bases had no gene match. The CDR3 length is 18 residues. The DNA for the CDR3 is TGTGCCAGCAGCTTAGATCCGCGGGGACAGGGAACTAATGAAAAACTGTTTTTT. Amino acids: CASSLDPRGQGTNEKLFF.

DNA for the CDR3: TGTGCCAGCTCACCACAGGGGGCTATAGATAATTCACCCCTCCACTTT. Its translation is CASSPQGAIDNSPLHF. J is TRBJ1-6 and V is TRBV18; TRBD1 matches 7 bases. The germline gives CDR1 KGHSH, CDR2 LQKENI. V shed 1 base, J shed 5 bases, and the junction held 5 bases outside the gene matches. CDR3 size: 16 residues. The full variable domain, with the rest looked up from reference TRBV18 and TRBJ1-6, is NAGVMQNPRHLVRRRGQEARLRCSPMKGHSHVYWYRQLPEEGLKFMVYLQKENIIDESGMPKERFSAEFPKEGPSILRIQQVVRGDSAAYFCASSPQGAIDNSPLHFGNGTRLTVT.

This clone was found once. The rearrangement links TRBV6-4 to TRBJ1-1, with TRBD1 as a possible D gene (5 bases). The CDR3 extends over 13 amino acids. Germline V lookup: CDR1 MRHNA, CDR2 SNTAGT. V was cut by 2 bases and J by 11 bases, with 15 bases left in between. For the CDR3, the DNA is TGTGCCAGCAGTGACGGGGCCCTCGAAGGGGCTTTCTTT. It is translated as CASSDGALEGAFF.

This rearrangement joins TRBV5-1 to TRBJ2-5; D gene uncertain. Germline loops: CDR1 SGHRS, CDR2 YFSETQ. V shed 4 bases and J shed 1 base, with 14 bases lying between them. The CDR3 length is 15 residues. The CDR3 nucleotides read TGCGCCAGCAGCCTGACCTGGGCAGGCCAAGAGACCCAGTACTTC. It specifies CASSLTWAGQETQYF.

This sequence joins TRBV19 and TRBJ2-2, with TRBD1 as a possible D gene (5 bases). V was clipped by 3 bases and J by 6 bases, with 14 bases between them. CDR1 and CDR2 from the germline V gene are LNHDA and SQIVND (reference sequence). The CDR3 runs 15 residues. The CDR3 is CASSIQDNRAGELFF. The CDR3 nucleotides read TGTGCCAGTAGTATCCAGGACAATCGGGCCGGGGAGCTGTTTTTT. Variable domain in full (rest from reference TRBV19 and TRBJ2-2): DGGITQSPKYLFRKEGQNVTLSCEQNLNHDAMYWYRQDPGQGLRLIYYSQIVNDFQKGDIAEGYSVSREKKESFPLTVTSAQKNPTAFYLCASSIQDNRAGELFFGEGSRLTVL.

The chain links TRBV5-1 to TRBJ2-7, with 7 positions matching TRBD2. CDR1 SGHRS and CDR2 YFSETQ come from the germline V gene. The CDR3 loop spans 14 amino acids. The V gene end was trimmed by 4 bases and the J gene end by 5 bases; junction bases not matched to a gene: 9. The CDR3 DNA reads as TGCGCCAGCAGCCCAGGACTAGGCCCTAACGAGCAGTACTTC. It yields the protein CASSPGLGPNEQYF.

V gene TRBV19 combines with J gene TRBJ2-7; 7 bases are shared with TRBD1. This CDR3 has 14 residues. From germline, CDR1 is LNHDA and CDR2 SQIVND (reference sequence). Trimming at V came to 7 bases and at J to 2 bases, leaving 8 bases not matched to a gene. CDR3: CASTARTGTYEQYF. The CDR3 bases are TGTGCCAGTACCGCTCGGACAGGTACCTACGAGCAGTACTTC.

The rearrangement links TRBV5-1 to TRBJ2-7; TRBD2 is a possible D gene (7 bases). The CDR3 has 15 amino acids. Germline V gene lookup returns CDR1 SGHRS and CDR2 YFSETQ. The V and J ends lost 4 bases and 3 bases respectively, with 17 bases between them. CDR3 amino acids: CASSLDRGDYYEQYF. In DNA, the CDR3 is TGCGCCAGCAGCCTGGACAGAGGGGACTACTACGAGCAGTACTTC.

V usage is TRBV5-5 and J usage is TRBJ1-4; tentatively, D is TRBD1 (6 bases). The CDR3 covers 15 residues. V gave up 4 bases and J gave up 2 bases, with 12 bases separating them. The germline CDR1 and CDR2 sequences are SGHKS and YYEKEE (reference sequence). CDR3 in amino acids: CASSPRTATNEKLFF. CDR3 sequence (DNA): TGTGCCAGCAGCCCGAGGACAGCTACTAATGAAAAACTGTTTTTT.

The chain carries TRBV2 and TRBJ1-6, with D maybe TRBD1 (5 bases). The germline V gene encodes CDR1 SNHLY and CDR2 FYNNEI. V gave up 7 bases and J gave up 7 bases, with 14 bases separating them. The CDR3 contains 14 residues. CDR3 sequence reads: CASNSGIRNSPLHF. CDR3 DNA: TGTGCCAGCAACTCAGGGATCAGGAATTCACCCCTCCACTTT.

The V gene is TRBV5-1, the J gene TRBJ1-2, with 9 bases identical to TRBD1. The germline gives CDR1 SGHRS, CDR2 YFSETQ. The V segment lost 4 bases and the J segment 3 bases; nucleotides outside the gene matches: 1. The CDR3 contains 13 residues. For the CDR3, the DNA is TGCGCCAGCAGCGGGGACAGGGACTATGGCTACACCTTC. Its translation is CASSGDRDYGYTF.